A single sample is the source of the 2 T cell receptor beta chains below, sequenced in a study of T cells after yellow fever vaccination. TCRdb reprocessed the 5' RACE reads via MiXCR and lists one record per CDR3 protein. The repertoire holds a few hundred thousand distinct CDR3 sequences, roughly 9% seen once, with 3% to 4% in the top ten. Specimen: CD4+ T cells sorted from PBMCs, collected 5 days after the yellow fever booster vaccination. Receptors originate from a man younger than 30 who received the YFV17D yellow fever vaccine.

A few counts support this clonotype. This chain uses TRBV20-1 with TRBJ2-3, with a tentative D call TRBD2 (5 bases). This CDR3 has 14 amino acids. In germline, CDR1 is DFQATT, CDR2 SNEGSKA (reference sequence). Deletions cut 8 bases from V and 2 bases from J, with 17 bases between. The CDR3 reads CSSQPRTPTDTQYF. CDR3 bases: TGCAGTTCCCAGCCCCGGACTCCCACAGATACGCAGTATTTT.

This clonotype has just a few counts. The chain joins TRBV11-2 to TRBJ1-5, with D unclear. V gave up 1 base and J gave up 1 base, with 8 bases separating them. The CDR3 is 15 amino acids. The germline gives CDR1 SGHAT, CDR2 FQNNGV. The DNA of the CDR3 is TGTGCCAGCAGCTTAGCTACGGGGAGCAATCAGCCCCAGCATTTT. Its protein product is CASSLATGSNQPQHF.